This TCR beta chain was captured in a study of OX40 agonist ivuxolimab in advanced cancers. With regard to the full study: Ivuxolimab was a fully human IgG2 agonistic monoclonal antibody targeting the costimulatory receptor OX40 (CD134). The monotherapy dose-escalation portion (N of about 57 patients) of the phase I ivuxolimab trial is reported in the paper. The point of sequencing TCRbeta in the periphery was to test whether ivuxolimab changed TCR sequence diversity and drove clonal T-cell expansion. In the dose-escalation cohort, approximately 83% of patients were male, and the mean age was around 65 years with a range of about 20 to 80. Intravenous ivuxolimab was administered to patients every 2 weeks at six dose levels: 0.01, 0.1, 0.3, 1.5, 3 and 10 mg/kg. Patients were allowed to have had prior anti-PD-1, anti-PD-L1 or anti-CTLA-4 therapy, and approximately 40% of the dose-escalation patients had been treated with checkpoint inhibitors. Partial responses occurred in three dose-escalation patients: two with cutaneous melanoma and one with hepatocellular carcinoma. Of the 50 or so patients in dose escalation, about 20 had hepatocellular carcinoma, about 15 had melanoma, 9 had renal cell carcinoma and 9 had head and neck cancer. Results and caveats for the whole study, not just this receptor: Low levels of normalized T-cell clonal expansion were also seen in some patients who did not respond. At doses from 0.1 to 3.0 mg/kg, clonal expansion was seen in both CD4+ and CD8+ blood T cells between baseline and week 6. Antigen specificity was not determined for the clonally expanded peripheral T cells. Partial responders in the 0.1-3.0 mg/kg groups had among the lowest normalized peripheral clonal expansion, especially among CD8+ T cells. After ivuxolimab, more expanded clones were found on average in CD8+ T cells than in CD4+ T cells.

This clone was counted a few times. Which antigen it targets is not known. No clone much larger than this one lies a single base away; base qualities are absent. Patients with a history of autoimmune disease or receiving systemic immunosuppression were excluded from the trial. In every dose cohort, peripheral blood was drawn for TCR sequencing at baseline, cycle 4 day 1, and cycle 7 day 1. The samples were drawn from a first-in-human, open-label, multicenter phase I dose-escalation trial of ivuxolimab. Adults with locally advanced or metastatic melanoma, renal cell carcinoma, hepatocellular carcinoma or head and neck squamous cell carcinoma were enrolled in the trial. Before TCR sequencing, CD4+ and CD8+ T cells were separately sorted from peripheral blood. For sequencing of the TCRbeta CDR3 region, genomic DNA was extracted from the sorted cells. The immunoSEQ Assay was used for sequencing of TCRbeta CDR3 regions. The table was pulled from immuneACCESS by TCRdb, which kept in-frame rearrangements only. Such tables lose some clones; where checked, under half of the loss comes from unresolved V genes, and the rest has no known cause. This sample holds tens of thousands of clones; about 80% were observed only once. In total, the top ten clones hold about a fifth of the sample.

Taken from cysteine to phenylalanine, the CDR3 has 14 residues. Only CDR3 DNA remains: 42 bases, in frame from the first base. CDR1 and CDR2 are read off the germline V gene (reference sequence) as SGHNT and YYREEE. V was cut back by 0 bases and J by 1 base, leaving a gap of 7 bases between them. The receptor was isolated from an adult with an advanced solid tumor such as melanoma, head and neck, liver or kidney cancer. The sequencing used CD4+ or CD8+ T cells sorted from blood, collected in a trial of the OX40 agonist ivuxolimab. This chain joins TRBV5-4 to TRBJ1-1, with the D gene too uncertain to name. The DNA sequence is given as TGTGCCAGCAGCTTGGCCCCGGGGAACACTGAAGCTTTCTTT. Its coded protein is CASSLAPGNTEAFF.